This T cell receptor (beta chain) came from a study of T cells after somatic rescue of genetic block. TCRdb's copy holds only in-frame clones and misses some; the assay was immunoSEQ multiplex PCR. Of 67,000 or so clones in the sample, approximately 91% were seen once. The V gene's germline CDR1 is SGHAT and CDR2 FQNNGV. V dropped 1 base and J dropped 2; count of bases not matched to a gene: 1. This CDR3 contains 14 residues. The chain employs TRBV11-2 and TRBJ2-5; 7 bases fit TRBD1. This clonotype originated in a man aged 25-45 years. The specimen sequenced was peripheral blood mononuclear cells (PBMCs). Written as DNA, the CDR3 is TGTGCCAGCAGCTTAGCGGGACAGCAAGAGACCCAGTACTTC. Its protein is CASSLAGQQETQYF.